This TCR beta chain was observed in a study of blood T cell repertoires in COVID-19. At the level of the study: In each case, the material was cDNA or gDNA derived from T cells, B-cell-depleted T cells, or PBMCs.

Method: immunoSEQ multiplex PCR; TCRdb's copy keeps in-frame clones and lacks some. The sample yields about 84,000 clones, roughly 80% seen once. The CDR3 sequence is 13 residues long. The V end was cut by 1 base, the J end by 5 bases, with 5 bases between. The germline CDR1 and CDR2 sequences are LGHDT and YNNKEL (reference sequence). The genes are TRBV3-1 (or the pseudogene TRBV3-2) and TRBJ2-2; no reliable D call. Material for sequencing was peripheral blood. The receptor was derived from a woman aged 80 or over with acute or convalescent COVID-19. DNA for the CDR3: TGTGCCAGCAGCCAAGTTGAGACCGGGGAGCTGTTTTTT. Amino acid sequence: CASSQVETGELFF.